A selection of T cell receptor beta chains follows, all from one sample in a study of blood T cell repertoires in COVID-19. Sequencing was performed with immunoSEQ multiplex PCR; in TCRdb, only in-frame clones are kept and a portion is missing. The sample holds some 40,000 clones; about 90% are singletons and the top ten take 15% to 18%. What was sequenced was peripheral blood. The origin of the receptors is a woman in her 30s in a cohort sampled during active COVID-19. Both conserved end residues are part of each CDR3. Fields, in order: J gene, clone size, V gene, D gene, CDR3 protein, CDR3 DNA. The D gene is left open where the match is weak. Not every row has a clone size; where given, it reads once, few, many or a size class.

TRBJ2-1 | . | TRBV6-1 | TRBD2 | CASSESGVAYNEQFF | TGTGCCAGCAGTGAGAGCGGGGTTGCCTACAATGAGCAGTTCTTC
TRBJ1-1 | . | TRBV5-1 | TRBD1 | CASSGGQGNTEAFF | TGCGCCAGCAGCGGGGGACAGGGGAACACTGAAGCTTTCTTT
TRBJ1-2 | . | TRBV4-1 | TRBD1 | CASSQGGQGGYTF | TGCGCCAGCAGCCAAGGAGGACAGGGCGGCTACACCTTC
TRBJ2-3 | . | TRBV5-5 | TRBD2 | CASSTQLAGETDTQYF | TGTGCCAGCAGCACCCAACTAGCGGGAGAAACAGATACGCAGTATTTT
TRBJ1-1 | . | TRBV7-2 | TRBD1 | CASSNFLRQGLNTEAFF | TGTGCCAGCAGCAACTTCTTAAGACAGGGCTTGAACACTGAAGCTTTCTTT
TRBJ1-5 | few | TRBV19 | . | CASSIAGGPQHF | TGTGCCAGTAGTATAGCTGGTGGCCCCCAGCATTTT
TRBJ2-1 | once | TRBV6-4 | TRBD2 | CASSDGTSGNNEQFF | TGTGCCAGCAGTGACGGGACTAGCGGGAACAATGAGCAGTTCTTC
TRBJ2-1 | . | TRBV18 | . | CASSPQSSYNEQFF | TGTGCCAGCTCACCACAGAGCTCCTACAATGAGCAGTTCTTC
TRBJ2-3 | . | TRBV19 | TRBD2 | CASSMLAGFPDTQYF | TGTGCCAGTAGTATGCTAGCGGGTTTTCCAGATACGCAGTATTTT
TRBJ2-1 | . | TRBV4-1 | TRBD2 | CASSPGTVREGISYNEQFF | TGCGCCAGCAGCCCTGGGACGGTGCGGGAGGGTATCTCCTACAATGAGCAGTTCTTC
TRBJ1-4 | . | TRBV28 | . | CASSPGGTTRGKLFF | TGTGCCAGCAGCCCGGGGGGGACAACTAGGGGAAAACTGTTTTTT
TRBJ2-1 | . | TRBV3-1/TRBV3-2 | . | CASSRHTSSYNEQFF | TGTGCCAGCAGCCGGCATACCAGCTCCTACAATGAGCAGTTCTTC
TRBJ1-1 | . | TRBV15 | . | CATSRGPGTGTEAFF | TGTGCCACCAGCAGAGGGCCGGGAACAGGGACTGAAGCTTTCTTT
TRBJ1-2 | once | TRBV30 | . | CAWRTGVGYTF | TGTGCCTGGAGGACAGGCGTGGGCTACACCTTC
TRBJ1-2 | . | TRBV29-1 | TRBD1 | CVYKTGANGYTF | TGCGTGTACAAAACAGGGGCAAATGGCTACACCTTC
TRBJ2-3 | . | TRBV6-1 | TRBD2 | CASSELSFGGRALADTQYF | TGTGCCAGCAGTGAACTTTCTTTTGGCGGGAGGGCCCTTGCAGATACGCAGTATTTT
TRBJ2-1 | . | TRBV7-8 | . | CASSLRSTVF | TGTGCCAGCAGCTTAAGGTCGACAGTCTTC
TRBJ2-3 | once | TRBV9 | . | CASSVARRRVGSTDTQYF | TGTGCCAGCAGCGTAGCCCGGAGGCGGGTAGGGAGCACAGATACGCAGTATTTT
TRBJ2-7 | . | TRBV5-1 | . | CASSPDFATTSYEQYF | TGCGCCAGCAGCCCTGACTTCGCCACCACCTCCTACGAGCAGTACTTC
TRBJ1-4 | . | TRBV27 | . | CASSLAATGGGKLFF | TGTGCCAGCAGTTTAGCCGCGACGGGGGGGGGAAAACTGTTTTTT
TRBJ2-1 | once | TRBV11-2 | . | CASSLPVGLQQFF | TGTGCCAGCAGCCTACCGGTGGGCCTACAGCAGTTCTTC
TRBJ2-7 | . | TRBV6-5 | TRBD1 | CASRDTGDYEQYF | TGTGCCAGCAGGGATACAGGGGACTACGAGCAGTACTTC
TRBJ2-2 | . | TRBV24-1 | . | CATSDLLAGELFF | TGTGCCACCAGTGATTTGTTAGCCGGGGAGCTGTTTTTT
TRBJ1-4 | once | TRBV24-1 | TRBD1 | CATSDAGTGHEKLFF | TGTGCCACCAGTGATGCCGGGACAGGGCATGAAAAACTGTTTTTT
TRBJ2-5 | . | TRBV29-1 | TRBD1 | CSVLRQGGYQETQYF | TGCAGCGTTTTACGACAGGGGGGATACCAAGAGACCCAGTACTTC
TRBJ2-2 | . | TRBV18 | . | CASSRTPGEPGELFF | TGTGCCAGCTCCCGGACCCCTGGGGAGCCCGGGGAGCTGTTTTTT
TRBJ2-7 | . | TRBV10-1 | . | CASSERELSSYEQYF | TGCGCCAGCAGTGAAAGGGAGTTAAGCTCCTACGAGCAGTACTTC
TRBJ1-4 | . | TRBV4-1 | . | CASSAYNEKLFF | TGCGCCAGCAGCGCGTATAATGAAAAACTGTTTTTT
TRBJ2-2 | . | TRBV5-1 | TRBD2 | CASSLRRTSGITGELFF | TGCGCCAGCAGCTTGCGACGGACTAGCGGGATCACCGGGGAGCTGTTTTTT
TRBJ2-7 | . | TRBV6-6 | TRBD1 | CASRNRGYEQYF | TGTGCCAGCAGGAACAGGGGATACGAGCAGTACTTC
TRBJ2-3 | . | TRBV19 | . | CASSIVGQEPTDTQYF | TGTGCCAGTAGTATAGTAGGACAAGAGCCCACAGATACGCAGTATTTT
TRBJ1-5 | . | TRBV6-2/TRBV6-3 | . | CASSYQGFNQPQHF | TGTGCCAGCAGTTACCAGGGGTTCAATCAGCCCCAGCATTTT
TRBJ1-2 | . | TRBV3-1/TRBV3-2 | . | CASSPQSRADYGYTF | TGTGCCAGCTCGCCCCAAAGCAGGGCAGACTATGGCTACACCTTC
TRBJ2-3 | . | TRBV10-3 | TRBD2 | CAISRTSGSSGDTQYF | TGTGCCATCAGTCGGACTAGCGGGAGTTCTGGAGATACGCAGTATTTT
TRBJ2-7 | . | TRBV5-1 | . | CASRFLAGSHEQYF | TGCGCCAGCAGATTTCTAGCTGGGAGCCACGAGCAGTACTTC
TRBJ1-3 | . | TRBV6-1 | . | CASSEPARGAGNTIYF | TGTGCCAGCAGTGAACCAGCACGGGGGGCGGGAAACACCATATATTTT
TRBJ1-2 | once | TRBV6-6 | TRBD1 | CASRGQIYGYTF | TGTGCCAGCAGGGGACAGATCTATGGCTACACCTTC
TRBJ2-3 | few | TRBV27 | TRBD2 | CASSLNSGMTDTQYF | TGTGCCAGCAGTTTAAATAGCGGGATGACAGATACGCAGTATTTT
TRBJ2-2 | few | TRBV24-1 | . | CASQVANTGELFF | TGTGCAAGTCAGGTCGCGAACACCGGGGAGCTGTTTTTT
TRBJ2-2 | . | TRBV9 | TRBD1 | CASSVGQGPTGELFF | TGTGCCAGCAGCGTAGGACAGGGCCCTACCGGGGAGCTGTTTTTT
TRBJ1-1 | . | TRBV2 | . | CASSVPGGRGNTEAFF | TGTGCCAGCAGTGTTCCGGGGGGCCGGGGGAACACTGAAGCTTTCTTT
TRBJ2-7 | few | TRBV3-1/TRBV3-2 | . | CASSQEAGFPYEQYF | TGTGCCAGCAGCCAAGAGGCGGGGTTCCCCTACGAGCAGTACTTC
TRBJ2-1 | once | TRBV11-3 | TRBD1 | CASSLRTGSNLNEQFF | TGTGCCAGCAGCCTCCGGACAGGGTCAAACTTAAATGAGCAGTTCTTC
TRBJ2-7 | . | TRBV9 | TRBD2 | CASSPGLAVGNEQYF | TGTGCCAGCAGCCCGGGACTAGCGGTCGGGAACGAGCAGTACTTC
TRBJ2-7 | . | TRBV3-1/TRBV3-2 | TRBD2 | CASSQDQAGDYEQYF | TGTGCCAGCAGCCAAGATCAAGCGGGAGATTACGAGCAGTACTTC
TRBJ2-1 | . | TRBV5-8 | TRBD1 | CASSAGTGRYNEQFF | TGTGCCAGCAGCGCAGGGACAGGGAGATACAATGAGCAGTTCTTC
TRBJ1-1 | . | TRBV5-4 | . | CASSLTDRNPEAFF | TGTGCCAGCAGCTTGACAGACCGTAACCCTGAAGCTTTCTTT
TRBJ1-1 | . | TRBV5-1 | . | CASGNNAGAAFF | TGCGCCAGCGGAAATAACGCAGGGGCCGCTTTCTTT
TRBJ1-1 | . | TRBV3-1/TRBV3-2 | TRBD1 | CASSQSRQGLWSTEAFF | TGTGCCAGCAGCCAATCTAGACAGGGCCTCTGGTCGACTGAAGCTTTCTTT
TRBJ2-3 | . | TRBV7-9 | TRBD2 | CASSLDLAGVGDTQYF | TGTGCCAGCAGCTTGGATCTAGCGGGAGTGGGAGATACGCAGTATTTT
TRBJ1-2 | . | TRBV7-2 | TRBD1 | CASSSGGWDRGHGYTF | TGTGCCAGCAGCTCGGGTGGGTGGGACAGGGGTCATGGCTACACCTTC
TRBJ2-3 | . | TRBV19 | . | CASRTEKDTQYF | TGTGCCAGTAGAACAGAAAAGGATACGCAGTATTTT
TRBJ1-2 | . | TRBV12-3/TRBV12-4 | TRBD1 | CASSPGGSEGYTF | TGTGCCAGCAGTCCAGGGGGCTCGGAAGGCTACACCTTC
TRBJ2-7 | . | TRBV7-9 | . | CASEPEGGGGTYEQYF | TGTGCCAGCGAACCCGAAGGTGGTGGAGGAACCTACGAGCAGTACTTC
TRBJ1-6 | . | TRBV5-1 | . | CASSLVAETLNSPLHF | TGCGCCAGCAGCTTAGTCGCCGAGACACTTAATTCACCCCTCCACTTT
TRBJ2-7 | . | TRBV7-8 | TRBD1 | CASSSGQFYEQYF | TGTGCCAGCAGCTCGGGACAGTTCTACGAGCAGTACTTC
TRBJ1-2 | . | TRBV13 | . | CASSLAPHRGVYGYTF | TGTGCCAGCAGCTTAGCCCCCCATCGGGGGGTCTATGGCTACACCTTC
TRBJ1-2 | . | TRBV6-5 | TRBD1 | CASDGAGGWVYGYTF | TGTGCCAGCGACGGGGCAGGGGGATGGGTCTATGGCTACACCTTC
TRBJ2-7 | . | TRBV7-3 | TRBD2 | CASSLTGTSGSIGREQYF | TGTGCCAGCAGCTTAACCGGGACTAGCGGATCTATAGGTCGCGAGCAGTACTTC
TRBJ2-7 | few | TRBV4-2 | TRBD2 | CASSQEFAGGLREQYF | TGTGCCAGCAGCCAAGAGTTCGCCGGGGGACTACGCGAGCAGTACTTC